This record concerns one T cell receptor (beta chain) sequence. Its specificity is not known. J was trimmed by 3 bases and V by 4 bases; bases with no gene match: 8. Germline lookup yields CDR1 SGDLS and CDR2 YYNGEE. This CDR3 region has 15 residues. TCRdb reprocessed the 5' RACE reads with MiXCR, giving one entry per CDR3 protein. The table records a few hundred thousand distinct CDR3 sequences, 17% of them present only once. This entry is derived from a study of T cells after yellow fever vaccination. General study points: Most clones from primary vaccination resurfaced after the booster (96% CD4, more than 75% CD8).

This sequence joins TRBV9 and TRBJ2-7, with 9 bases lining up with TRBD2. Sequencing was performed on PBMCs, taken around 5 days after the first yellow fever vaccination. The origin of this receptor is a young man who received the YFV17D yellow fever vaccine. CDR3 amino acids: CASSPGGLADYEQYF. The CDR3 DNA sequence: TGTGCCAGCAGCCCAGGGGGACTAGCTGACTACGAGCAGTACTTC.